The rows below give T cell receptor beta chains drawn from one sample of a study of technical replicates of blood from several donors. Measured with immunoSEQ multiplex PCR; TCRdb has only the in-frame clones, and not every one. The data contain about 70,000 clones, roughly 96% of them singletons. Source material: T cells isolated from PBMCs. These receptors all stem from a human donor in good health. Both conserved end residues are part of each CDR3.

v_gene: TRBV30; CDR3aa: CASEWGYEQFF
v_gene: TRBV14; CDR3aa: CASSQDRGRGLMNTEAFF
v_gene: TRBV2; CDR3aa: CASSNPTGRDTDTQYF
v_gene: TRBV18; CDR3aa: CASSPPGTSGRDTQYF
v_gene: TRBV9; CDR3aa: CASSVGGDGTDTQYF
v_gene: TRBV19; CDR3aa: CASSIGGRVTDTQYF
v_gene: TRBV27; CDR3aa: CASSFSGVRNSPLHF
v_gene: TRBV10-1; CDR3aa: CASSEPGGWGEQFF
v_gene: TRBV10-3; CDR3aa: CAISELGGNEQFF
v_gene: TRBV5-1; CDR3aa: CASSLASLTSNSYNEQFF
v_gene: TRBV2; CDR3aa: CATGRGTDTQYF
v_gene: TRBV4-1; CDR3aa: CASSQDRGTEAFF
v_gene: TRBV30; CDR3aa: CAWGLAGITGELFF
v_gene: TRBV9; CDR3aa: CASSVDPLAGGNNEQFF
v_gene: TRBV16; CDR3aa: CASSPSGTLPADTQYF
v_gene: TRBV5-1; CDR3aa: CASSVFAGQGAADTQYF
v_gene: TRBV7-6; CDR3aa: CASSSTTPNTGELFF